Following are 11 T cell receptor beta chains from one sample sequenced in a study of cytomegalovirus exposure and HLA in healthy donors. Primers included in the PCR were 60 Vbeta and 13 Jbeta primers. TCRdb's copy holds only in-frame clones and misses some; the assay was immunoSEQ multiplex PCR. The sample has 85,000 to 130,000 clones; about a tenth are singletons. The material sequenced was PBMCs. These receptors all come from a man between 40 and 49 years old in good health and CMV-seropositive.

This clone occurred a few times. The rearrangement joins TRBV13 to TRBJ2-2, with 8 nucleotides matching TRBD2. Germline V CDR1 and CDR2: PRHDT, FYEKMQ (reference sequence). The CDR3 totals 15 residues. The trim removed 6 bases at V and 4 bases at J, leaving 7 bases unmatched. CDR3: CASSLTGGVTGELFF. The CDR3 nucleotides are TGTGCCAGCAGTTTGACGGGAGGGGTCACCGGGGAGCTGTTTTTT.

The CDR3 coding sequence is TGTGCCAGCAGGACAGGGGTGAGCTCCTACAATGAGCAGTTCTTC. It translates to CASRTGVSSYNEQFF. The V call is TRBV6-1, the J call TRBJ2-1, with 8 bases aligning to TRBD1. V shed 6 bases and J 0 bases; nucleotides not matched to a gene: 4. Germline-derived CDR1 and CDR2 are MNHNS and SASEGT. This CDR3 region has 15 residues.

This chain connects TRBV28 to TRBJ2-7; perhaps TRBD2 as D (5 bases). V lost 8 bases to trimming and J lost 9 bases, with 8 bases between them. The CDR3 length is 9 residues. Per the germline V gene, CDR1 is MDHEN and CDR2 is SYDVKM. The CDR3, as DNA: TGTGCCAGCGGAGAGGGGCAGTACTTC. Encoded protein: CASGEGQYF.

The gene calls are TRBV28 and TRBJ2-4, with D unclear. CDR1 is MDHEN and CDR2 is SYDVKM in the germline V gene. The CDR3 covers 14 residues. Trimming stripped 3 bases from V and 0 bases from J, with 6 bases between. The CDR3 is CASSFWQAKNIQYF. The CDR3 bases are TGTGCCAGCAGTTTTTGGCAAGCCAAAAACATTCAGTACTTC.

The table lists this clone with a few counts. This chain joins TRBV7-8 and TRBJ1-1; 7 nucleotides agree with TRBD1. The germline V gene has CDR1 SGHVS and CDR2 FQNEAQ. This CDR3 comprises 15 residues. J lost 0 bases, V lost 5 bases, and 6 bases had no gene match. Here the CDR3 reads CASSTRQGMNTEAFF. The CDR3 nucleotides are TGTGCCAGCAGCACTCGACAGGGCATGAACACTGAAGCTTTCTTT.

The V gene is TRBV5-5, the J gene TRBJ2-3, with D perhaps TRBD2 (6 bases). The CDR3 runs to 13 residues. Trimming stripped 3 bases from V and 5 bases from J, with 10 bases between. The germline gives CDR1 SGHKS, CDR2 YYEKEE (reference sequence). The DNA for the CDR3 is TGTGCCAGCAGCTGGGAGGTCGGAGATACGCAGTATTTT. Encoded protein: CASSWEVGDTQYF.

CDR3 protein: CASSLEGDRTGELFF. Written as DNA, the CDR3 is TGTGCCAGCAGCTTGGAAGGGGATCGTACCGGGGAGCTGTTTTTT. The J gene is TRBJ2-2, the V gene TRBV5-8; a possible D gene is TRBD1 (5 bases). CDR3 length: 15 residues. Trimming took 0 bases from V and 5 from J, leaving 11 bases between them. The germline V gene encodes CDR1 SGHTS and CDR2 YDEGEE.

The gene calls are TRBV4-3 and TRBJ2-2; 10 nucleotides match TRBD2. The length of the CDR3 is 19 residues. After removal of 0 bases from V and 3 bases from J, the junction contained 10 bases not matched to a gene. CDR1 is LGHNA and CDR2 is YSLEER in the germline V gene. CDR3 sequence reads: CASSQESLAGVGDTGELFF. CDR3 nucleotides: TGCGCCAGCAGCCAAGAAAGTCTAGCGGGAGTAGGCGACACCGGGGAGCTGTTTTTT.

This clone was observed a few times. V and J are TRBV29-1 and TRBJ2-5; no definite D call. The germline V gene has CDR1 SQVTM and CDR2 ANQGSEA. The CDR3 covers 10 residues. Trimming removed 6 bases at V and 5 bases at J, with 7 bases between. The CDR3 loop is CSVLGETQYF. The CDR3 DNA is TGCAGCGTCCTCGGGGAGACCCAGTACTTC. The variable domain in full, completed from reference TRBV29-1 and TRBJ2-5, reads SAVISQKPSRDICQRGTSLTIQCQVDSQVTMMFWYRQQPGQSLTLIATANQGSEATYESGFVIDKFPISRPNLTFSTLTVSNMSPEDSSIYLCSVLGETQYFGPGTRLLVL.

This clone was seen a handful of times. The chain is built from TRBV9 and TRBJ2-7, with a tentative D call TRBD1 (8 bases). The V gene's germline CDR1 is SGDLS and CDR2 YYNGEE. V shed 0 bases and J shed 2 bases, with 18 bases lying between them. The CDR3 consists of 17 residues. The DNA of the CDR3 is TGTGCCAGCAGCGTAGGGGGAGGGGGGACAGGCACCTACGAGCAGTACTTC. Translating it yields CASSVGGGGTGTYEQYF.

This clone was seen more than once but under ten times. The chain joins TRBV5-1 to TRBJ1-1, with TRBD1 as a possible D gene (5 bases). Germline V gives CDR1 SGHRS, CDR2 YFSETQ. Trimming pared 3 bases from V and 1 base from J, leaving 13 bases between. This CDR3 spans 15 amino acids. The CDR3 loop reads CASSSQGEWNTEAFF. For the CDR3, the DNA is TGCGCCAGCAGCTCCCAGGGTGAATGGAACACTGAAGCTTTCTTT.